This entry features one T cell receptor beta chain sequence. As handled by the study authors: Estimation of nucleated cell counts relied on the amplification of reference gene primers. Sequencing was performed with immunoSEQ multiplex PCR; in TCRdb, only in-frame clones are kept and a portion is missing. That table supplies the V and J calls and clone size; D and trimming were determined from the DNA. The sample lists about 71,000 clones, more than 80% seen once, with under 0.8% in the top ten. This entry comes from a study of blood T cell repertoires in COVID-19. Across the whole study: There were acute and convalescent COVID-19 samples, and they came from the United States, Italy and Spain. From T cells, B-cell-depleted T cells, or PBMCs came the material, which was cDNA or gDNA.

Sequenced: peripheral blood. The TCR was taken from an elderly woman with acute or convalescent COVID-19.

CDR3: CASSLSLGGGNTIYF. Written as DNA, the CDR3 is TGCGCCAGCAGCTTGAGCCTGGGAGGGGGAAACACCATATATTTT. The chain links TRBV5-1 to TRBJ1-3; the D is unclear. In germline, CDR1 is SGHRS, CDR2 YFSETQ. CDR3 length: 15 residues. The V end was cut by 1 base, the J end by 4 bases, with 12 bases between. Together with reference TRBV5-1 and TRBJ1-3, the CDR3 gives the full variable domain: KAGVTQTPRYLIKTRGQQVTLSCSPISGHRSVSWYQQTPGQGLQFLFEYFSETQRNKGNFPGRFSGRQFSNSRSEMNVSTLELGDSALYLCASSLSLGGGNTIYFGEGSWLTVV.